This T cell receptor (beta chain) came from a study of cytomegalovirus exposure and HLA in healthy donors. Findings and caveats of the study: A missense variant in DCLRE1C was later tied to TCR beta V- and J-gene trimming. Follow-up analysis seemed to connect common viral pathogens with several of the most significant clusters identified. A previous analysis found most TCR beta V segments productive roughly 90% or roughly 30% of the time. A later analysis showed TCR association rates differing by HLA locus, peaking at DRB1 and lowest at HLA-C.

Primers: 60 Vbeta forward and 13 Jbeta reverse. Clones were sequenced by immunoSEQ multiplex PCR, and TCRdb holds only the in-frame ones, with some missing. The sample includes 150,000 to 200,000 clones, 70% to 80% of them seen just once. V lost 0 bases and J lost 2, with 11 bases in between. This CDR3 has 15 residues. Germline loops: CDR1 LGHNA, CDR2 YSLEER. Only one count was recorded for this clone. Its target is not known. Specimen: PBMCs. The receptor was derived from a man aged 60 to 69 in good health and CMV-seronegative. The gene calls are TRBV4-3 and TRBJ2-7; D is unresolved. The CDR3 DNA sequence: TGCGCCAGCAGCCAAGATTACGGCAGGCCCTACGAGCAGTACTTC. It yields the protein CASSQDYGRPYEQYF.